This T cell receptor (beta chain) comes out of a study of T cell changes during pregnancy in multiple sclerosis (dated by TCRdb to the late 2010s). Regarding the complete study: Changes in the T cell repertoire over the course of pregnancy were examined in this study in women with multiple sclerosis.

V was cut back by 1 base and J by 4 bases, leaving a gap of 5 bases between them. The CDR3 covers 13 residues, taking in both the cysteine and the phenylalanine. Solely the CDR3 DNA is kept, with 39 bases framed from the first base. The CDR1 and CDR2 encoded by the germline V gene are SGDLS and YYNGEE. As concerns this clone: Its binding antigen is unknown. No much larger clone exists at a distance of one base, and base qualities are not known.

Library preparation used the immunoSEQ multiplex PCR assay. The immuneACCESS repertoire file appears here via TCRdb, limited to in-frame rearrangements. These files lack a portion of the clones; in checked studies, under half of the deficit traces to unresolved V genes, and the cause of the others is not known. The sample records about 46,000 clones, 92% of which are singletons. Of the sample, 0.37% is held by the ten largest clones. The specimen was CD4+ T cells from peripheral blood mononuclear cells, collected in the second trimester of pregnancy. The chain couples TRBV9 to TRBJ2-2; the D gene lacks a confident call. The clonotype originates from a female donor in good health, enrolled as a control in a pregnancy study. The CDR3 in this case is CASSVWSTGELFF. The DNA is as follows: TGTGCCAGCAGCGTATGGAGCACCGGGGAGCTGTTTTTT.